A single sample gave rise to the 7 T cell receptor beta chains below, sequenced in a study of shared clonotypes between healthy human individuals. Libraries were prepared by immunoSEQ multiplex PCR; TCRdb keeps only in-frame clonotypes and omits some of them. Among around 1,000,000 clones listed, roughly 80% were seen once. Sequencing input: memory CD4+ T cells from PBMCs. Subset in this sample: CD45RA-negative fraction. The receptors stem from a man aged 18 to 29 in good health. Some clones in this sample may be carry-over from other donors' samples.

This clone occurred a few times. The chain recombines TRBV7-6 with TRBJ1-5; D not certain. Germline V gene sequence: CDR1 SGHVS, CDR2 FNYEAQ. V lost 5 bases and J lost 3, with 11 bases in between. The CDR3 is 14 residues long. CDR3 amino acids: CASSVDGNNQPQHF. Written as DNA, the CDR3 is TGTGCCAGCAGCGTGGACGGGAACAATCAGCCCCAGCATTTT.

Details on this clone: One junction end does not reproduce the germline sequence, and a read error may be involved. The chain combines TRBV11-3 with TRBJ2-7; possibly TRBD2 for D (6 bases). Germline CDR1 and CDR2: SGHNT and YENEEA. The CDR3 spans 14 residues. The CDR3 coding sequence is TGTGTCAGCAGCTTAGGGAGTAGCGGCTACGAGCAGTACTTC. Protein: CVSSLGSSGYEQYF.

The rearrangement joins TRBV5-6 to TRBJ2-3; D not certain. The CDR3 is made up of 13 amino acids. Between the trimmed V and J ends, which lost 0 bases and 10 bases, there was a span of 12 bases. The germline gives CDR1 SGHDT, CDR2 YYEEEE. CDR3 protein: CASSLGHAAAQYF. The DNA for the CDR3 is TGTGCCAGCAGCTTGGGACACGCCGCTGCGCAGTATTTT.

This clone was recorded only once. The chain links TRBV6-1 to TRBJ2-3; 7 bases fit TRBD2. There are 13 residues in the CDR3. CDR1 is MNHNS, CDR2 SASEGT, per germline. V gave up 2 bases and J gave up 5 bases; unmatched junction bases: 1. DNA for the CDR3: TGTGCCAGCAGTGAAACGGGAGGAGATACGCAGTATTTT. It codes for CASSETGGDTQYF.

In DNA, the CDR3 is TGTGCCAGCAGCCAATTATTACTAGCGGGCCAAGAGACCCAGTACTTC. It is translated as CASSQLLLAGQETQYF. The chain recombines TRBV11-2 with TRBJ2-5, with TRBD2 identical over 9 bases. V lost 5 bases to trimming and J lost 1 base; unmatched junction nucleotides: 8. The V gene's germline CDR1 is SGHAT and CDR2 FQNNGV. This CDR3 has 16 amino acids.

About this clone itself: This sample includes further DNA sequences coding for the same CDR3. This chain links TRBV12-5 with TRBJ2-2; no clear D. The germline gives CDR1 LGHNT, CDR2 FRNRAP. The CDR3 is 12 amino acids. Trimming removed 5 bases at V and 3 bases at J, with 4 bases between. The CDR3, as DNA: TGTGCTAGTGGTCTCCACACCGGGGAGCTGTTTTTT. Translating it yields CASGLHTGELFF. Using reference TRBV12-5 and TRBJ2-2 for the parts outside the CDR3, the full variable domain is DARVTQTPRHKVTEMGQEVTMRCQPILGHNTVFWYRQTMMQGLELLAYFRNRAPLDDSGMPKDRFSAEMPDATLATLKIQPSEPRDSAVYFCASGLHTGELFFGEGSRLTVL.

The gene calls are TRBV6-1 and TRBJ1-1; D remains unclear. The CDR3 contains 13 residues. CDR1 is MNHNS and CDR2 is SASEGT in the germline V gene. V lost 8 bases, J lost 3 bases, and 13 bases lay in between. The CDR3: CASGKNRYTEAFF. Written as DNA, the CDR3 is TGTGCCAGCGGTAAAAATCGATACACTGAAGCTTTCTTT.